This T cell receptor beta chain was recovered during a study of blood T cell repertoires in COVID-19. V trimming: 3 bases; J trimming: 0 bases; junction bases outside the gene matches: 7. The CDR3 sequence is 17 residues long. Looked up from germline, CDR1 is WSHSY and CDR2 is SAAADI. This clone occurred a few times. The assay was immunoSEQ multiplex PCR, and TCRdb's table has in-frame clones only and misses some. The sample lists 35,000 to 50,000 clones; 88% were seen once. The sample was peripheral blood. This chain links TRBV10-2 with TRBJ2-1; 8 positions match TRBD2. This clonotype was obtained from a human donor in a cohort sampled during active COVID-19. This chain's CDR3 is CASSEAGATSSYNEQFF. Written as DNA, the CDR3 is TGCGCCAGCAGTGAAGCGGGGGCCACCAGCTCCTACAATGAGCAGTTCTTC.